A selection of T cell receptor beta chains follows, all from one sample in a study of T cell responses to AZD1222 COVID-19 vaccine. The assay was immunoSEQ multiplex PCR, and TCRdb's table has in-frame clones only and misses some. The table has about 140,000 clones, more than 90% seen once. Sequenced material: peripheral blood, taken on day 0 of AZD1222 vaccination. The receptors were gathered from an adult in good health. CDR3s include the opening cysteine and the closing phenylalanine or tryptophan. D genes are given only for firm matches. Size tells how often a clone was seen (once, few, many) or the class of an expanded clone, and some rows leave it out.

TRBJ1-2 | once | TRBD1 | TRBV2 | TGTGCCAGCAGTACGGACAGGGGCAGGATCGGCTACACCTTC | CASSTDRGRIGYTF
TRBJ2-7 | . | TRBD1 | TRBV11-1 | TGTGCCAGCAGCCGGGGACAGACCTACGAGCAGTACTTC | CASSRGQTYEQYF
TRBJ2-5 | . | . | TRBV6-5 | TGTGCCACGAAGGCCGGGGGAGAAGAGACCCAGTACTTC | CATKAGGEETQYF
TRBJ2-6 | . | . | TRBV2 | TGTGCCAGCAGTGAGCCTAGCAAACTCTCTGGGGCCAACGTCCTGACTTTC | CASSEPSKLSGANVLTF
TRBJ1-1 | . | . | TRBV6-5 | TGTGCCAGCACTCAAGGGGGAGGGGGCACTGAAGCTTTCTTT | CASTQGGGGTEAFF
TRBJ2-7 | once | . | TRBV5-4 | TGTGCCAGCAGCTTCGGACGGGAGCAGTTGCAAGAGCAGTACTTC | CASSFGREQLQEQYF
TRBJ1-2 | once | . | TRBV18 | TGTGCCAGCTCACTAACGCCCCCAGGGGCGACTTATGGCTACACCTTC | CASSLTPPGATYGYTF
TRBJ1-5 | . | . | TRBV28 | TGTGCCAGCAGTAACCGGGACACCGCGGTAGCCCAGCATTTT | CASSNRDTAVAQHF
TRBJ2-7 | . | . | TRBV6-5 | TGTGCCAGCAGACGATCAGGGTACTACGAGCAGTACTTC | CASRRSGYYEQYF
TRBJ2-2 | . | . | TRBV24-1 | TGTGCCACAGAGGGGGGGAACACCGGGGAGCTGTTTTTT | CATEGGNTGELFF
TRBJ2-1 | . | . | TRBV3-1/TRBV3-2 | TGTGCCAGCAGCCATACCGGCGGGGAGCAGTTCTTC | CASSHTGGEQFF
TRBJ2-3 | . | . | TRBV24-1 | TGTGCCACCAGGCCGACATCAACTAGCACAGATACGCAGTATTTT | CATRPTSTSTDTQYF
TRBJ2-7 | . | . | TRBV5-1 | TGCGCCAGCAGCGGCACCCCCTCCTACGAGCAGTACTTC | CASSGTPSYEQYF
TRBJ1-4 | once | TRBD1 | TRBV19 | TGTGCCAGTAGTATGGGAGAACAGGGGGCTTGGAAACTGTTTTTT | CASSMGEQGAWKLFF
TRBJ1-2 | . | . | TRBV5-1 | TGCGCCAGCAGCTTGGATGGAGGGGAGGGCTATGGCTACACCTTC | CASSLDGGEGYGYTF
TRBJ1-1 | once | TRBD1 | TRBV5-1 | TGCGCCAGCAGCATCGGACAGGGGGCGATTGAGAACACTGAAGCTTTCTTT | CASSIGQGAIENTEAFF
TRBJ1-2 | . | TRBD1 | TRBV19 | TGTGCCAGTAGTACAGGGGGCGATGGCTACACCTTC | CASSTGGDGYTF
TRBJ2-7 | . | TRBD1 | TRBV7-9 | TGTGCCAGCAGCCCGGGACAGGGTTACGAGCAGTACTTC | CASSPGQGYEQYF
TRBJ2-5 | . | TRBD1 | TRBV6-2/TRBV6-3 | TGTGCCAGCAGTCCCTTGGACTCCATCAGGGGGTTCCAAGAGACCCAGTACTTC | CASSPLDSIRGFQETQYF
TRBJ2-3 | . | TRBD1 | TRBV29-1 | TGCAGCGCTATACAGGGGAGCGGTGGCACAGATACGCAGTATTTT | CSAIQGSGGTDTQYF
TRBJ1-5 | . | . | TRBV5-6 | TGTGCCAGCAGCTTGGCGCGAGGGTTCGGCAATCAGCCCCAGCATTTT | CASSLARGFGNQPQHF
TRBJ1-2 | once | . | TRBV30 | TGTGCCTGGAGTCCTAAGTGGCAGGGTGATAACTATGGCTACACCTTC | CAWSPKWQGDNYGYTF
TRBJ1-1 | . | TRBD1 | TRBV6-2/TRBV6-3 | TGTGCCAGCAGTTACCGACGGACAGGGTTTGACACTGAAGCTTTCTTT | CASSYRRTGFDTEAFF
TRBJ1-5 | once | . | TRBV15 | TGTGCCACCAGCAAGAGACAGTTATATAGCAATCAGCCCCAGCATTTT | CATSKRQLYSNQPQHF
TRBJ2-5 | medium-sized | . | TRBV7-6 | TGTGCCAGCAGCCCGAACCCGGCGGCAGGGGCCGGGGAGACCCAGTACTTC | CASSPNPAAGAGETQYF
TRBJ1-5 | . | . | TRBV18 | TGTGCCAGCTCATCCGCAGGTGCCTTGAATCAGCCCCAGCATTTT | CASSSAGALNQPQHF
TRBJ2-3 | once | . | TRBV6-5 | TGTGCCAGCAGTTACTCGTGGGGCTCAGATACGCAGTATTTT | CASSYSWGSDTQYF
TRBJ1-2 | . | . | TRBV6-5 | TGTGCCAGCAGTCCGGGGCATGGGAGTGGCTACACCTTC | CASSPGHGSGYTF
TRBJ2-6 | . | . | TRBV28 | TGTGCCAGCAGTTTTGGAGGGCGAGTGTCTGGGGCCAACGTCCTGACTTTC | CASSFGGRVSGANVLTF
TRBJ1-1 | . | . | TRBV18 | TGTGCCAGCTCACCACAGGGAGTCAACACTGAAGCTTTCTTT | CASSPQGVNTEAFF
TRBJ2-1 | . | TRBD2 | TRBV24-1 | TGTGCCACCAGTGATTCTTTAGCGGGGACGTCCTACAATGAGCAGTTCTTC | CATSDSLAGTSYNEQFF
TRBJ1-3 | . | . | TRBV6-1 | TGTGCCAGCAGTCCTCGACATCGCTCTGGAAACACCATATATTTT | CASSPRHRSGNTIYF
TRBJ2-1 | once | . | TRBV4-2 | TGTGCCAGCAGCCCCGGCGTGAGTGAGCAGTTCTTC | CASSPGVSEQFF
TRBJ1-5 | . | . | TRBV28 | TGTGCCAGCAGTTTCCCCCAGCCCCAGCATTTT | CASSFPQPQHF
TRBJ1-6 | . | . | TRBV5-1 | TGCGCCAGCAGCTCGGTGGGACGCCGGGGGAATTCACCCCTCCACTTT | CASSSVGRRGNSPLHF
TRBJ1-6 | . | TRBD1 | TRBV15 | TGTGCCACCAGCAGACCGGACAGGGATAATTCACCCCTCCACTTT | CATSRPDRDNSPLHF
TRBJ2-7 | . | . | TRBV27 | TGTGCCAGCAGTTTAGGGGGTAGCTACGAGCAGTACTTC | CASSLGGSYEQYF
TRBJ1-2 | once | . | TRBV7-9 | TGTGCCAGCAGCTTATGGTTAGGAAATCCGGACTATGGCTACACCTTC | CASSLWLGNPDYGYTF